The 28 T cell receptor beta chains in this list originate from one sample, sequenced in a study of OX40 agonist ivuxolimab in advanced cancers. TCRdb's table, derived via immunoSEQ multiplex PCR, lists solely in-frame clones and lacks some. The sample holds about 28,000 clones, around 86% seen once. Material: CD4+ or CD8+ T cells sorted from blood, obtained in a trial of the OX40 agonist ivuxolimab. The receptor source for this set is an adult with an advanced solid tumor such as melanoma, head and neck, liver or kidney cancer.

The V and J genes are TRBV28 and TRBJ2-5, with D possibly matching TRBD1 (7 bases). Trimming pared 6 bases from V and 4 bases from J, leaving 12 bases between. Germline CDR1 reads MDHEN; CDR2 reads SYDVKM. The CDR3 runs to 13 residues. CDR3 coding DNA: TGTGCCAGCAGGACTCAGGGGGGAGAGACCCAGTACTTC. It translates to CASRTQGGETQYF.

CDR3 region: CASSFRQGAYNEQFF. Here the CDR3 DNA reads TGTGCCAGCAGCTTCAGACAGGGGGCCTACAATGAGCAGTTCTTC. The chain employs TRBV7-9 and TRBJ2-1, with 9 bases fitting TRBD1. Germline V gene data show CDR1 as SEHNR and CDR2 as FQNEAQ (reference sequence). The CDR3 loop spans 15 amino acids. V gave up 3 bases and J gave up 2 bases; unmatched junction bases: 2.

CDR3 region: CSVEEVEGRENTGELFF. DNA of the CDR3: TGCAGCGTTGAAGAAGTTGAGGGACGGGAGAACACCGGGGAGCTGTTTTTT. This chain links TRBV29-1 with TRBJ2-2; the D call may be TRBD1 or TRBD2 (5 bases each). The CDR3 loop spans 17 amino acids. Germline loops: CDR1 SQVTM, CDR2 ANQGSEA. V was trimmed by 0 bases and J by 1 base, leaving 15 bases between them.

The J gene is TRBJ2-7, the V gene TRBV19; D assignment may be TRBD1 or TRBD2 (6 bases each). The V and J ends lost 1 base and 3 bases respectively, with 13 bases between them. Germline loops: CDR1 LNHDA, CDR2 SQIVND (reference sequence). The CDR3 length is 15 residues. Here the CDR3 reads CASSIAGGLVYEQYF. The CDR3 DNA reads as TGTGCCAGTAGTATAGCCGGGGGCCTCGTCTACGAGCAGTACTTC.

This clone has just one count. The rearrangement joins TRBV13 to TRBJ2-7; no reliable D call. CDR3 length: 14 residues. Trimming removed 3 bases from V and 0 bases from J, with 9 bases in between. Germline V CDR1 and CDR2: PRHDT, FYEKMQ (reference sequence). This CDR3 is CASSLAGSSYEQYF. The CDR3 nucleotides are TGTGCCAGCAGCTTGGCAGGATCCTCCTACGAGCAGTACTTC.

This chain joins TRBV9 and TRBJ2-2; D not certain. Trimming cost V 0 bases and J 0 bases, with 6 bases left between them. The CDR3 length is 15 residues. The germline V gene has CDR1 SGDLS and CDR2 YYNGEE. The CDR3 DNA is TGTGCCAGCAGCGTAGGGCAGTCGAACACCGGGGAGCTGTTTTTT. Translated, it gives CASSVGQSNTGELFF.

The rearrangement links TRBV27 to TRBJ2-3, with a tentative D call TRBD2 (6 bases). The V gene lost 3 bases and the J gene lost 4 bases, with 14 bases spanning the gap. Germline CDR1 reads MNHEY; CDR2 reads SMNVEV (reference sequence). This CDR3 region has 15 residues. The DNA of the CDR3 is TGTGCCAGCAGTTTTGGTGGGGGGATGGCAGATACGCAGTATTTT. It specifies CASSFGGGMADTQYF.

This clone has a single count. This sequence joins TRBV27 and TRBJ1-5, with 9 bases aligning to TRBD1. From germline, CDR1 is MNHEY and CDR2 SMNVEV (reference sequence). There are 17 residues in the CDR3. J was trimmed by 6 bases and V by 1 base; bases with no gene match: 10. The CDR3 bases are TGTGCCAGCAGTTTATGGAGTGGGGGGGACAGGGTTCAGCCCCAGCATTTT. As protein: CASSLWSGGDRVQPQHF.

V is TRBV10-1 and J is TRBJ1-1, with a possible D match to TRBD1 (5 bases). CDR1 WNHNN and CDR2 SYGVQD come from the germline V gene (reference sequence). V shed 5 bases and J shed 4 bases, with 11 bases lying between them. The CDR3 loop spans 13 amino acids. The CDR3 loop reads CASSPPGRTEAFF. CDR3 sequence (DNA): TGCGCCAGCAGTCCCCCGGGACGCACTGAAGCTTTCTTT.

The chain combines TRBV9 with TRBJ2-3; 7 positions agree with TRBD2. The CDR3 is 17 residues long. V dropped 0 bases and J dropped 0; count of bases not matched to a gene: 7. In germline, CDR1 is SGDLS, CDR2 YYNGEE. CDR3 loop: CASSVVVGGTSTDTQYF. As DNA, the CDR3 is TGTGCCAGCAGCGTAGTAGTCGGGGGGACTAGCACAGATACGCAGTATTTT.

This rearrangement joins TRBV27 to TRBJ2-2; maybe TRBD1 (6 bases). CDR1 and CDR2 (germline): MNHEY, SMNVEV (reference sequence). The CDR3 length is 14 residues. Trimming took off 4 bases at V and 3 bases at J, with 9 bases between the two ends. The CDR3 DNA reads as TGTGCCAGCAGTTGGGGGCCTGACACCGGGGAGCTGTTTTTT. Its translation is CASSWGPDTGELFF.

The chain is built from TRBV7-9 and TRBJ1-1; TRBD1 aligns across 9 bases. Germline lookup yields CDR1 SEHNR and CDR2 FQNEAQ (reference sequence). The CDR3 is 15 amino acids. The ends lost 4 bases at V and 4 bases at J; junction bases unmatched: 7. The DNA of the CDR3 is TGTGCCAGCAGCTCAAACAGGGGGCAGGTCACTGAAGCTTTCTTT. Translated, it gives CASSSNRGQVTEAFF.

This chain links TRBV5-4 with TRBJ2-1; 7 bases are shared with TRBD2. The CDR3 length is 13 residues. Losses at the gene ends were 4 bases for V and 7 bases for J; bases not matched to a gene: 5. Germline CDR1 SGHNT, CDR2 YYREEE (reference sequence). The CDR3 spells CASSPPGGNEQFF. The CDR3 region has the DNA TGTGCCAGCAGCCCCCCCGGGGGGAATGAGCAGTTCTTC. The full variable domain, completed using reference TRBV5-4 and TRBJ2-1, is ETGVTQSPTHLIKTRGQQVTLRCSSQSGHNTVSWYQQALGQGPQFIFQYYREEENGRGNFPPRFSGLQFPNYSSELNVNALELDDSALYLCASSPPGGNEQFFGPGTRLTVL.

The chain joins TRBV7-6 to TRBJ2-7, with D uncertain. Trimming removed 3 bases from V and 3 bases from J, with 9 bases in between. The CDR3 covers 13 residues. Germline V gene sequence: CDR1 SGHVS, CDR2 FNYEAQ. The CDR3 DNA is TGTGCCAGCAGCTTTGGCCAGAACTACGAGCAGTACTTC. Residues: CASSFGQNYEQYF.

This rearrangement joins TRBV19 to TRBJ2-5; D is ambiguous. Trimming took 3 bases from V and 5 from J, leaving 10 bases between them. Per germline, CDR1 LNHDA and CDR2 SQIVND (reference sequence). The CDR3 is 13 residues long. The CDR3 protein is CASSMVWRETQYF. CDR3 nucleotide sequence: TGTGCCAGTAGTATGGTCTGGCGGGAGACCCAGTACTTC.

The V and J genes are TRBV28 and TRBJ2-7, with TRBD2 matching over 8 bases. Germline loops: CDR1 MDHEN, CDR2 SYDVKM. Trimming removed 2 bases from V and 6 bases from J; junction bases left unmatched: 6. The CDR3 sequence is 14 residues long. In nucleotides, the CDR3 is TGTGCCAGCAGTTTACCGGGACTAGTGGTCGAGCAGTACTTC. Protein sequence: CASSLPGLVVEQYF.

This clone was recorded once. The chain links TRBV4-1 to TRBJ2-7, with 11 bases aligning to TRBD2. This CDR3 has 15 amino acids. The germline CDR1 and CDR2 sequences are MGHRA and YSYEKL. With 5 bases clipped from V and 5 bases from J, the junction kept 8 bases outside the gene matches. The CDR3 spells CASSSHSGGADEQYF. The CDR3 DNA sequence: TGCGCCAGCAGCTCCCATAGCGGGGGGGCCGACGAGCAGTACTTC.

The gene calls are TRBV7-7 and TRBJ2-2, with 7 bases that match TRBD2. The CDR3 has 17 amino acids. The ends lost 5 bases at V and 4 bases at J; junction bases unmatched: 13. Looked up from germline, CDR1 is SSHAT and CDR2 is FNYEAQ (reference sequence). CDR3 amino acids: CASSPREGGSPTGELFF. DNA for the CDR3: TGTGCCAGCAGCCCCAGGGAGGGTGGATCGCCCACCGGGGAGCTGTTTTTT.

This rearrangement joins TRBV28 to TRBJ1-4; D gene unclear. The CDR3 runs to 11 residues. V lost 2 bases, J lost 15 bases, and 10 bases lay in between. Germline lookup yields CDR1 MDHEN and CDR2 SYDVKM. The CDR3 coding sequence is TGTGCCAGCAGTTTAACCCAGGCATTGTTTTTT. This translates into CASSLTQALFF.

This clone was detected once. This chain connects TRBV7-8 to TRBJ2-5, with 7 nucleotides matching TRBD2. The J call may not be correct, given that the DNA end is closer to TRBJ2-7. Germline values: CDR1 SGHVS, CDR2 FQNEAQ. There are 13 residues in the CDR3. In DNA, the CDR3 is TGTGCCAGCAGCTTTGGGGGAGGGTACGAGCAGTACTTC. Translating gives CASSFGGGYEQYF.

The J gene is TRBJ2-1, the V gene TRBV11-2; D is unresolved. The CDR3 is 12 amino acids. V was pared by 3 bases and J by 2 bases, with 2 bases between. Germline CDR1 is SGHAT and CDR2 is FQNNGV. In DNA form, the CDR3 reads TGTGCCAGCAGCTTTACCTACAATGAGCAGTTCTTC. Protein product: CASSFTYNEQFF.

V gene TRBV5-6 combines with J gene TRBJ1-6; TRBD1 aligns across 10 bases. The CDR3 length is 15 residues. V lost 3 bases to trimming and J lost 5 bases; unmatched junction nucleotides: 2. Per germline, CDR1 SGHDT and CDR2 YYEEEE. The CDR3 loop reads CASSWGTGDNSPLHF. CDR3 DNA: TGTGCCAGCAGCTGGGGGACAGGGGATAATTCACCCCTCCACTTT. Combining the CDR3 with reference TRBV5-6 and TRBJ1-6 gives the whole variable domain DAGVTQSPTHLIKTRGQQVTLRCSPKSGHDTVSWYQQALGQGPQFIFQYYEEEERQRGNFPDRFSGHQFPNYSSELNVNALLLGDSALYLCASSWGTGDNSPLHFGNGTRLTVT.

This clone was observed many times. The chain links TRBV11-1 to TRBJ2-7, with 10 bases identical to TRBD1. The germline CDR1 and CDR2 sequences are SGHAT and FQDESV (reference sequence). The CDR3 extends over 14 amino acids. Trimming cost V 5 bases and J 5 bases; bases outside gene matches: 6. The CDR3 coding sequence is TGTGCCAGCAGCCCCCAGACAGGGGGCGACGAGCAGTACTTC. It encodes CASSPQTGGDEQYF.

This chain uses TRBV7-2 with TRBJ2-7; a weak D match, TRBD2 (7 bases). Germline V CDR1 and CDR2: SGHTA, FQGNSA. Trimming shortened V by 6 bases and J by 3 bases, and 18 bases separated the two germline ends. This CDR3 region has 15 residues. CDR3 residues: CASSRSLGGHYEQYF. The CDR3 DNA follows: TGTGCCAGCAGTCGGTCCCTGGGGGGGCACTACGAGCAGTACTTC.

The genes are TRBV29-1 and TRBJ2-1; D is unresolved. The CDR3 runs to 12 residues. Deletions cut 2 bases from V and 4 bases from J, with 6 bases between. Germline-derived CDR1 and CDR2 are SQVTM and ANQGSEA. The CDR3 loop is CSVESRYNEQFF. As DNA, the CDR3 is TGCAGCGTTGAAAGCAGGTACAATGAGCAGTTCTTC.

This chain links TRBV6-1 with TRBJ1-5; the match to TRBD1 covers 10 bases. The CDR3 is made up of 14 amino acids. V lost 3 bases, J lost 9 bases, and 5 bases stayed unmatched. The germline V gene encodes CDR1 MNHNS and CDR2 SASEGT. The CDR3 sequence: CASSDLTGGWPQHF. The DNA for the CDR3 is TGTGCCAGCAGTGATTTGACAGGGGGCTGGCCCCAGCATTTT.

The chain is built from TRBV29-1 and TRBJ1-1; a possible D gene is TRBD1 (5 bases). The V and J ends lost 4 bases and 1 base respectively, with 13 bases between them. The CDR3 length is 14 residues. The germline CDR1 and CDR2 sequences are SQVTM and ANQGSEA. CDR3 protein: CSVGVGRANTEAFF. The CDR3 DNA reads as TGCAGCGTTGGGGTAGGCAGGGCGAACACTGAAGCTTTCTTT.

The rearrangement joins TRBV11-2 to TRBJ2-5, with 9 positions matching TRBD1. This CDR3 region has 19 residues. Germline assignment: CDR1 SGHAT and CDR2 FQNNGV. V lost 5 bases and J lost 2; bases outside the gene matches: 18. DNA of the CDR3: TGTGCCAGCAGCCCAACTGGGGGACAGGGAGGTTTAGGGCAAGAGACCCAGTACTTC. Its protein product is CASSPTGGQGGLGQETQYF.